The 29 T cell receptor beta chains listed next were all sequenced from one sample in a study of cytomegalovirus exposure and HLA in healthy donors. PCR was performed using 60 Vbeta and 13 Jbeta primers. TCRdb's copy holds only in-frame clones and misses some; the assay was immunoSEQ multiplex PCR. The sample records about 190,000 clones, 65% to 75% being singletons. Sequencing used PBMCs. The receptors originated from a man aged 25-40 years in good health and CMV-seropositive.

V usage is TRBV6-5 and J usage is TRBJ1-3; a possible D gene is TRBD1 (6 bases). Trimming left V 0 bases short and J 2 bases short, with 11 bases between. Germline lookup yields CDR1 MNHEY and CDR2 SVGAGI. This CDR3 has 16 amino acids. DNA of the CDR3: TGTGCCAGCAGTTACTCAGGGGACAAGACTGGAAACACCATATATTTT. Translated: CASSYSGDKTGNTIYF.

This clone was observed a handful of times. The rearrangement joins TRBV10-3 to TRBJ1-5; maybe TRBD1 (5 bases). Germline assignment: CDR1 ENHRY and CDR2 SYGVKD. Deletions cut 8 bases from V and 4 bases from J, with 9 bases between. The CDR3 is 12 amino acids. CDR3 sequence (DNA): TGTGCCATCGGGGGGGGAAATCAGCCCCAGCATTTT. Translated, it gives CAIGGGNQPQHF.

The chain combines TRBV4-2 with TRBJ2-4; D is perhaps TRBD1 (6 bases). The CDR3 is 14 amino acids. Looked up from germline, CDR1 is LGHNA and CDR2 is YNFKEQ. V was cut by 3 bases and J by 6 bases, with 12 bases left in between. The CDR3 is CASSHGGHRNIQYF. In nucleotides, the CDR3 is TGTGCCAGCAGCCATGGGGGACACAGAAACATTCAGTACTTC.

The gene calls are TRBV10-3 and TRBJ1-4, with D unresolved. Germline CDR1 is ENHRY and CDR2 is SYGVKD. The CDR3 covers 13 residues. Trimming took off 2 bases at V and 7 bases at J, with 8 bases between the two ends. Here the CDR3 DNA reads TGTGCCATCAGTGAGAATTCCGGTGAAAAACTGTTTTTT. It translates to CAISENSGEKLFF.

The chain couples TRBV7-2 to TRBJ2-2, with 11 bases aligning to TRBD1. Germline loops: CDR1 SGHTA, CDR2 FQGNSA. The junction had 4 bases not matched to a gene; V was cut back by 4 bases and J by 6 bases. This CDR3 region has 15 residues. CDR3: CASSWGQGGSGELFF. CDR3 in DNA: TGTGCCAGCAGCTGGGGACAGGGGGGGTCCGGGGAGCTGTTTTTT. The variable domain in full, completed from reference TRBV7-2 and TRBJ2-2, reads GAGVSQSPSNKVTEKGKDVELRCDPISGHTALYWYRQSLGQGLEFLIYFQGNSAPDKSGLPSDRFSAERTGGSVSTLTIQRTQQEDSAVYLCASSWGQGGSGELFFGEGSRLTVL.

Comments on this clone: Other DNA sequences in this specimen translate into the identical CDR3. This sequence joins TRBV19 and TRBJ2-5, with 11 bases matching TRBD1. The CDR3 loop spans 14 amino acids. Germline lookup yields CDR1 LNHDA and CDR2 SQIVND (reference sequence). The trim removed 3 bases at V and 4 bases at J, leaving 1 base unmatched. As DNA, the CDR3 is TGTGCCAGTAGTATGGGACAGGGGGGAGAGACCCAGTACTTC. It yields the protein CASSMGQGGETQYF.

V gene TRBV29-1 combines with J gene TRBJ2-3; D is unresolved. CDR1 is SQVTM and CDR2 is ANQGSEA in the germline V gene. The CDR3 runs 11 residues. Trimming left V 6 bases short and J 7 bases short, with 11 bases between. CDR3 bases: TGCAGCGTCTCGCGTCAAAATACGCAGTATTTT. Protein: CSVSRQNTQYF.

The V gene is TRBV6-1, the J gene TRBJ2-7, with a weak D call TRBD2 (5 bases). CDR1 and CDR2 (germline): MNHNS, SASEGT. This CDR3 comprises 15 residues. V shed 8 bases and J shed 1 base, with 18 bases lying between them. CDR3 residues: CASGTPAGGSYEQYF. CDR3 nucleotides: TGTGCCAGCGGAACCCCCGCGGGCGGGTCCTACGAGCAGTACTTC.

With respect to this clone: Sequence at one end of the junction differs from germline and may be a read error. The chain has TRBV18 and TRBJ1-3; 7 bases agree with TRBD1. The CDR3 spans 14 residues. Germline lookup yields CDR1 KGHSH and CDR2 LQKENI. The CDR3 coding sequence is TGTGCCAGCTCACCGACAGGGACTGGAGACACCATATATTTT. Translation: CASSPTGTGDTIYF.

DNA of the CDR3: TGTGCCAGCAGCCATAGGGACAGGGGGAACGATGAGCAGTTCTTC. It translates to CASSHRDRGNDEQFF. This sequence joins TRBV6-6 and TRBJ2-1; TRBD1 matches 11 bases. With V trimmed by 6 bases and J by 8 bases, 9 bases remained unmatched. The CDR3 extends over 15 amino acids. Germline lookup yields CDR1 MNHNY and CDR2 SVGAGI (reference sequence).

V and J are TRBV7-9 and TRBJ2-6, with 10 positions matching TRBD1. CDR1 is SEHNR and CDR2 is FQNEAQ in the germline V gene (reference sequence). The CDR3 spans 17 residues. The J segment lost 0 bases and the V segment lost 4 bases, leaving 3 bases of the junction unmatched. The CDR3 bases are TGTGCCAGCAGCTGGGACAGGGGCCTCTCTGGGGCCAACGTCCTGACTTTC. This translates into CASSWDRGLSGANVLTF.

J is TRBJ1-5 and V is TRBV18, with D unresolved. The CDR3 length is 13 residues. Deletions cut 2 bases from V and 6 bases from J, with 8 bases between. Germline CDR1 KGHSH, CDR2 LQKENI. The CDR3 nucleotides read TGTGCCAGCTCACCAGCGATAGCTCAGCCCCAGCATTTT. It is translated as CASSPAIAQPQHF.

The chain employs TRBV5-1 and TRBJ2-1; 9 bases agree with TRBD1. The germline V gene encodes CDR1 SGHRS and CDR2 YFSETQ. The V gene end was trimmed by 4 bases and the J gene end by 10 bases; junction bases not matched to a gene: 15. The CDR3 runs 16 residues. CDR3 loop: CASSPRGQGYIVEQFF. The DNA of the CDR3 is TGCGCCAGCAGCCCCAGGGGACAGGGCTACATCGTGGAGCAGTTCTTC.

V usage is TRBV19 and J usage is TRBJ1-1; 7 bases map to TRBD1. This CDR3 region has 17 residues. Unmatched junction bases numbered 11, after V lost 3 bases and J lost 1 base. Germline V CDR1 and CDR2: LNHDA, SQIVND (reference sequence). DNA of the CDR3: TGTGCCAGTAGTATTGGGCCGGGAGACAGGGCGAACACTGAAGCTTTCTTT. Its protein is CASSIGPGDRANTEAFF.

This clone was detected a few times. V gene TRBV30 combines with J gene TRBJ1-2; 8 nucleotides line up with TRBD1. The CDR3 covers 13 residues. From germline, CDR1 is GTSNPN and CDR2 SVGIG (reference sequence). V lost 8 bases and J lost 4; bases outside the gene matches: 9. CDR3 region: CAGHFTGGYGYTF. The CDR3 nucleotides read TGTGCCGGGCACTTCACAGGGGGCTATGGCTACACCTTC. The whole variable domain, filled in from reference TRBV30 and TRBJ1-2, reads SQTIHQWPATLVQPVGSPLSLECTVEGTSNPNLYWYRQAAGRGLQLLFYSVGIGQISSEVPQNLSASRPQDRQFILSSKKLLLSDSGFYLCAGHFTGGYGYTFGSGTRLTVV.

This clone was seen more than once but under ten times. V and J are TRBV7-6 and TRBJ1-2; no clear D. CDR1 is SGHVS, CDR2 FNYEAQ, per germline. The CDR3 is made up of 13 amino acids. Trimming removed 1 base from V and 1 base from J, with 4 bases in between. The CDR3 sequence is CASSLGGNYGYTF. In nucleotides, the CDR3 is TGTGCCAGCAGCTTAGGCGGTAACTATGGCTACACCTTC.

The rearrangement uses TRBV7-9 and TRBJ2-3; the D gene is possibly TRBD1 (6 bases). With 1 base removed from V and 4 bases from J, the gap between germline ends came to 9 bases. In germline, CDR1 is SEHNR, CDR2 FQNEAQ (reference sequence). The length of the CDR3 is 14 residues. The CDR3 is CASSLETGPDTQYF. DNA for the CDR3: TGTGCCAGCAGCTTAGAGACAGGACCAGATACGCAGTATTTT.

The sample holds one count of this clone. The chain uses TRBV28 and TRBJ1-4; maybe TRBD1 (5 bases). Germline lookup yields CDR1 MDHEN and CDR2 SYDVKM. V lost 5 bases, J lost 5 bases, and 18 bases lay in between. This CDR3 comprises 16 residues. This CDR3 is CASSPRVHRQNEKLFF. DNA of the CDR3: TGTGCCAGCAGTCCCAGGGTCCACAGACAAAATGAAAAACTGTTTTTT.

The chain combines TRBV28 with TRBJ1-2; the D gene is possibly TRBD1 (5 bases). V was clipped by 6 bases and J by 7 bases, with 9 bases between them. Germline V gives CDR1 MDHEN, CDR2 SYDVKM. The CDR3 is 11 residues long. The DNA for the CDR3 is TGTGCCAGCAGCCCAGGGTCTGGCTACACCTTC. This translates into CASSPGSGYTF.

This clone was seen a single time. The chain has TRBV5-1 and TRBJ2-7; D ambiguous. Looked up from germline, CDR1 is SGHRS and CDR2 is YFSETQ. The CDR3 is 14 residues long. Deletions cut 4 bases from V and 2 bases from J, with 13 bases between. In DNA form, the CDR3 reads TGCGCCAGCAGCCTAGAACCATATACCTACGAGCAGTACTTC. Its translation: CASSLEPYTYEQYF.

V and J are TRBV9 and TRBJ1-6; D uncertain. V was shortened by 4 bases and J by 7 bases, with 15 bases between the two germline ends. Germline V gene sequence: CDR1 SGDLS, CDR2 YYNGEE. This CDR3 has 15 residues. The CDR3 DNA follows: TGTGCCAGCAGCTCCGAAGAGTTTTGGAATTCACCCCTCCACTTT. Translation: CASSSEEFWNSPLHF.

This chain uses TRBV7-2 with TRBJ2-5; the match to TRBD1 covers 7 bases. The CDR3 is made up of 17 amino acids. The V segment lost 4 bases and the J segment 0 bases; nucleotides outside the gene matches: 11. Germline V gene data show CDR1 as SGHTA and CDR2 as FQGNSA. The CDR3 region has the DNA TGTGCCAGCAGCTCTGGCCCCGGGACAGAACACCAAGAGACCCAGTACTTC. Encoded protein: CASSSGPGTEHQETQYF.

CDR3 in DNA: TGTGCCAGCAGCACAGGGGTTGGAACGGGGCCCGAGGATACGCAGTATTTT. Protein sequence: CASSTGVGTGPEDTQYF. This chain joins TRBV11-3 and TRBJ2-3; TRBD1 agrees at 7 bases. The CDR3 sequence is 17 residues long. Germline CDR1 reads SGHNT; CDR2 reads YENEEA. The J segment lost 6 bases and the V segment lost 5 bases, leaving 17 bases of the junction unmatched.

J is TRBJ2-3 and V is TRBV4-3, with 7 bases that match TRBD1. This CDR3 region has 17 residues. In germline, CDR1 is LGHNA, CDR2 YSLEER. V trimming: 0 bases; J trimming: 1 base; junction bases outside the gene matches: 7. The CDR3 DNA follows: TGCGCCAGCAGCCAAGATTGGTACAGGGGTGGCACAGATACGCAGTATTTT. Residues: CASSQDWYRGGTDTQYF.

The chain is built from TRBV11-3 and TRBJ2-1; TRBD2 aligns across 15 bases. The V and J ends lost 3 bases and 7 bases, in that order; junction bases with no gene match: 1. Germline CDR1 and CDR2: SGHNT and YENEEA. The CDR3 runs 15 residues. The CDR3 is CASSFGTSGRNEQFF. The CDR3 bases are TGTGCCAGCAGCTTTGGGACTAGCGGGAGGAATGAGCAGTTCTTC.

V gene TRBV7-9 combines with J gene TRBJ1-1, with 7 positions matching TRBD1. V shed 5 bases and J 0 bases; nucleotides not matched to a gene: 6. The CDR3 is 15 residues long. The germline CDR1 and CDR2 sequences are SEHNR and FQNEAQ (reference sequence). CDR3 coding DNA: TGTGCCAGCAGCCCGGACAGGCGCTTGAACACTGAAGCTTTCTTT. This translates into CASSPDRRLNTEAFF.

This clone was observed a few times. The rearrangement links TRBV7-9 to TRBJ1-1; no clear D gene. Per germline, CDR1 SEHNR and CDR2 FQNEAQ (reference sequence). This CDR3 has 14 residues. Trimming stripped 4 bases from V and 0 bases from J, with 9 bases between. CDR3 loop: CASSYGRMNTEAFF. The CDR3 DNA follows: TGTGCCAGCAGCTATGGGAGAATGAACACTGAAGCTTTCTTT.

The gene calls are TRBV19 and TRBJ1-5; D is perhaps TRBD1 (5 bases). Trimming took 8 bases from V and 4 from J, leaving 12 bases between them. This CDR3 has 13 amino acids. The germline gives CDR1 LNHDA, CDR2 SQIVND (reference sequence). The chain's CDR3 is CASGFGGNQPQHF. CDR3 nucleotide sequence: TGTGCCAGTGGTTTCGGGGGTAATCAGCCCCAGCATTTT.

J is TRBJ1-1 and V is TRBV7-8; possibly TRBD1 for D (5 bases). Deletions cut 1 base from V and 5 bases from J, with 14 bases between. CDR3 length equals 15 residues. Germline-derived CDR1 and CDR2 are SGHVS and FQNEAQ. CDR3 nucleotides: TGTGCCAGCAGCTTAGATGTGGGGAAGGGGACTGAAGCTTTCTTT. Amino acid sequence: CASSLDVGKGTEAFF. Full variable domain (remainder filled in from reference TRBV7-8 and TRBJ1-1): GAGVSQSPRYKVAKRGQDVALRCDPISGHVSLFWYQQALGQGPEFLTYFQNEAQLDKSGLPSDRFFAERPEGSVSTLKIQRTQQEDSAVYLCASSLDVGKGTEAFFGQGTRLTVV.